Below, 17 T cell receptor beta chains from the same sample are listed, as sequenced in a study of cytomegalovirus exposure and HLA in healthy donors. A multiplex PCR was run with 60 Vbeta primers and 13 Jbeta primers. Libraries were prepared by immunoSEQ multiplex PCR; TCRdb keeps only in-frame clonotypes and omits some of them. The profile shows around 180,000 clones, approximately 75% of them singletons. Sequencing was performed on PBMCs. These receptors all come from a girl under 18 in good health and CMV-seronegative.

This clone was observed a handful of times. The chain couples TRBV19 to TRBJ2-3, with a weak D call TRBD2 (5 bases). This CDR3 has 14 residues. The ends were cut back, 5 bases at V and 4 bases at J, with 13 bases in the middle. CDR1 is LNHDA and CDR2 is SQIVND in the germline V gene (reference sequence). Here the CDR3 reads CASSFGGIADTQYF. CDR3 bases: TGTGCCAGTAGTTTCGGAGGAATTGCAGATACGCAGTATTTT. Full variable domain (missing parts from reference TRBV19 and TRBJ2-3): DGGITQSPKYLFRKEGQNVTLSCEQNLNHDAMYWYRQDPGQGLRLIYYSQIVNDFQKGDIAEGYSVSREKKESFPLTVTSAQKNPTAFYLCASSFGGIADTQYFGPGTRLTVL.

The V and J genes are TRBV27 and TRBJ1-5, with a possible D match to TRBD1 (6 bases). Germline V lookup: CDR1 MNHEY, CDR2 SMNVEV (reference sequence). There are 14 residues in the CDR3. The V gene lost 3 bases and the J gene lost 6 bases, with 12 bases spanning the gap. CDR3 sequence reads: CASSFTGWGQPQHF. Here the CDR3 DNA reads TGTGCCAGCAGTTTCACAGGGTGGGGTCAGCCCCAGCATTTT.

The J gene is TRBJ1-1, the V gene TRBV9; D might be TRBD1 (5 bases). There are 14 residues in the CDR3. Trimming stripped 5 bases from V and 0 bases from J, with 11 bases between. CDR1 is SGDLS, CDR2 YYNGEE, per germline. The DNA for the CDR3 is TGTGCCAGCAGGGGACTGGGCCTGAACACTGAAGCTTTCTTT. Translated: CASRGLGLNTEAFF.

This chain uses TRBV5-1 with TRBJ1-1, with 9 nucleotides matching TRBD1. The CDR3 totals 15 residues. V dropped 2 bases and J dropped 4; count of bases not matched to a gene: 6. The germline gives CDR1 SGHRS, CDR2 YFSETQ. The CDR3 nucleotides are TGCGCCAGCAGCTTAGTAGACAGGGGGGGCACTGAAGCTTTCTTT. It translates to CASSLVDRGGTEAFF.

This clone has only a few counts. J is TRBJ2-5 and V is TRBV4-1; 7 bases agree with TRBD1. In germline, CDR1 is MGHRA, CDR2 YSYEKL. J was trimmed by 2 bases and V by 1 base; bases with no gene match: 7. The CDR3 loop spans 16 amino acids. The CDR3 region has the DNA TGCGCCAGCAGCCAAGGGCGAGGGGGCAGTCAAGAGACCCAGTACTTC. It codes for CASSQGRGGSQETQYF.

CDR3 sequence: CASSQGLNTEAFF. CDR3 DNA: TGTGCCAGTTCACAGGGCCTGAACACTGAAGCTTTCTTT. The chain recombines TRBV19 with TRBJ1-1; TRBD1 is a possible D gene (6 bases). This CDR3 has 13 amino acids. Germline CDR1 LNHDA, CDR2 SQIVND (reference sequence). Trimming shortened V by 8 bases and J by 0 bases, and 10 bases separated the two germline ends.

V and J are TRBV5-1 and TRBJ2-4, with 8 positions matching TRBD1. The CDR3 covers 16 residues. J was trimmed by 0 bases and V by 3 bases; bases with no gene match: 5. Germline V gene data show CDR1 as SGHRS and CDR2 as YFSETQ. The DNA for the CDR3 is TGCGCCAGCAGCTCCTGGACAGGGACAGCCAAAAACATTCAGTACTTC. Amino acids: CASSSWTGTAKNIQYF.

The count of this clone is one. The J gene is TRBJ2-7, the V gene TRBV7-8, with a possible D match to TRBD1 (6 bases). The CDR3 contains 16 residues. V was pared by 2 bases and J by 1 base, with 15 bases between. CDR1 is SGHVS and CDR2 is FQNEAQ in the germline V gene. The CDR3 reads CASSLLPQGRSYEQYF. The CDR3 nucleotides are TGTGCCAGCAGCTTACTGCCCCAGGGGCGATCCTACGAGCAGTACTTC. Complete variable domain (other parts from reference TRBV7-8 and TRBJ2-7): GAGVSQSPRYKVAKRGQDVALRCDPISGHVSLFWYQQALGQGPEFLTYFQNEAQLDKSGLPSDRFFAERPEGSVSTLKIQRTQQEDSAVYLCASSLLPQGRSYEQYFGPGTRLTVT.

With respect to this clone: Other nucleotide sequences in the sample specify the same CDR3. The chain recombines TRBV29-1 with TRBJ2-5; 9 bases line up with TRBD2. Trimming took 6 bases from V and 5 from J; bases not matched to a gene: 7. In germline, CDR1 is SQVTM, CDR2 ANQGSEA. CDR3 size: 13 residues. The CDR3 loop is CSVTASGGETQYF. CDR3 in DNA: TGCAGCGTCACCGCGAGCGGGGGGGAGACCCAGTACTTC.

This clone has more than one count but fewer than ten. The rearrangement uses TRBV10-2 and TRBJ1-6; D might be TRBD1 (5 bases). Looked up from germline, CDR1 is WSHSY and CDR2 is SAAADI. The CDR3 sequence is 15 residues long. Trimming took 6 bases from V and 0 from J, leaving 9 bases between them. This CDR3 reads CASRDTSSYNSPLHF. CDR3 sequence (DNA): TGCGCCAGCAGGGACACGAGCTCCTATAATTCACCCCTCCACTTT.

This clone was counted only a few times. The chain links TRBV6-5 to TRBJ2-5; D is possibly TRBD2 (5 bases). The J call is uncertain, as TRBJ2-7 better fits the DNA end. Per germline, CDR1 MNHEY and CDR2 SVGAGI. The CDR3 runs to 15 residues. CDR3 sequence: CASSYTSGISYEQYF. In DNA, the CDR3 is TGTGCCAGCAGTTACACTTCCGGGATCTCCTACGAGCAGTACTTC.

The chain employs TRBV6-1 and TRBJ1-2, with TRBD1 identical over 9 bases. Germline V lookup: CDR1 MNHNS, CDR2 SASEGT. CDR3 length: 14 amino acids. V lost 5 bases and J lost 6; bases outside the gene matches: 7. This CDR3 is CASSFGDRDDGYTF. The CDR3 bases are TGTGCCAGCAGTTTTGGGGACAGGGATGATGGCTACACCTTC.

The chain recombines TRBV7-8 with TRBJ1-2; unclear D gene. The V gene's germline CDR1 is SGHVS and CDR2 FQNEAQ. With 2 bases removed from V and 4 bases from J, the gap between germline ends came to 11 bases. The CDR3 extends over 14 amino acids. CDR3 protein: CASSLRRNRYGYTF. DNA for the CDR3: TGTGCCAGCAGCTTAAGGAGGAACCGCTATGGCTACACCTTC.

CDR3 in amino acids: CASSEEQGYEQYF. CDR3 nucleotides: TGTGCCAGCAGTGAGGAACAGGGCTACGAGCAGTACTTC. The chain has TRBV6-1 and TRBJ2-5, with TRBD1 as a possible D gene (6 bases). Judging by the DNA end, TRBJ2-7 fits better; the J call may be wrong. Per the germline V gene, CDR1 is MNHNS and CDR2 is SASEGT. This CDR3 spans 13 amino acids.

The chain combines TRBV6-5 with TRBJ2-4; D is perhaps TRBD2 (6 bases). CDR1 and CDR2 from the germline V gene are MNHEY and SVGAGI. V was cut by 8 bases and J by 7 bases, with 15 bases left in between. The CDR3 consists of 13 residues. For the CDR3, the DNA is TGTGCCAGCCACCAGGAGGGCAGGAACATTCAGTACTTC. It specifies CASHQEGRNIQYF.

The V and J genes are TRBV18 and TRBJ2-7; TRBD2 might be the D (5 bases). The germline V gene encodes CDR1 KGHSH and CDR2 LQKENI. CDR3 size: 13 residues. Trimming shortened V by 2 bases and J by 2 bases, and 7 bases separated the two germline ends. CDR3 DNA: TGTGCCAGCTCACCAGGAGCGGCCTACGAGCAGTACTTC. This encodes CASSPGAAYEQYF. Using reference TRBV18 and TRBJ2-7 for the parts outside the CDR3, the full variable domain is NAGVMQNPRHLVRRRGQEARLRCSPMKGHSHVYWYRQLPEEGLKFMVYLQKENIIDESGMPKERFSAEFPKEGPSILRIQQVVRGDSAAYFCASSPGAAYEQYFGPGTRLTVT.

There are a few counts of this clone. This rearrangement joins TRBV7-9 to TRBJ1-4; D unclear. In germline, CDR1 is SEHNR, CDR2 FQNEAQ (reference sequence). The CDR3 contains 14 residues. Trimming pared 2 bases from V and 7 bases from J, leaving 11 bases between. CDR3 DNA: TGTGCCAGCAGCTTAAACAATGGAGGTGAAAAACTGTTTTTT. This codes for CASSLNNGGEKLFF. Combining the CDR3 with reference TRBV7-9 and TRBJ1-4 gives the whole variable domain DTGVSQNPRHKITKRGQNVTFRCDPISEHNRLYWYRQTLGQGPEFLTYFQNEAQLEKSRLLSDRFSAERPKGSFSTLEIQRTEQGDSAMYLCASSLNNGGEKLFFGSGTQLSVL.